This T cell receptor (beta chain) was identified in a study of CD8+CD57+ T cells in acquired aplastic anemia (dated by TCRdb to the late 2010s). In the study overall: Extracted DNA from sorted CD4+ and CD8+ cells averaged 3.2 ug, ranging from roughly 0.17 to 27.4 ug. CD8+CD57+ expansion was defined as a frequency above the mean frequency observed in healthy subjects. Study-wide conclusions, independent of this receptor: Patients and healthy controls showed no significant difference in CD8+ Simpson's diversity (P=0.060). Around 30 CD8+ CDR3 sequences were shared between patients and controls but appeared highly expressed in patients and within their immunodominant clones.

Deletion took 7 bases off V and 6 bases off J, with a span of 16 bases between the germline ends. The CDR3 runs 15 residues from the cysteine to the phenylalanine. Left in the record is the CDR3 DNA by itself, 45 bases read in frame from the first base. Looking up the germline V gene yields CDR1 MNHNS and CDR2 SASEGT. The table lists this clonotype with many counts. The specificity of this receptor is unknown. Base qualities were left out, and no much larger clone turns up one base away. The patients picked for sequencing were ones in whom flow cytometry had shown an expansion of CD8+CD57+ cells. Severe acquired aplastic anemia was diagnosed in all patients according to International Study of Aplastic Anemia and Agranulocytosis and Camitta criteria. Patients had received no therapy at the time of blood sampling. TCR repertoires of sorted CD4+ and CD8+ blood T cells from severe aplastic anemia patients and healthy subjects were deep-sequenced in the study. Patients were enrolled in the USA under clinicaltrials.gov protocols 00001620, 01623167, 00001397, 00071045, 00081523 and 00961064. Ficoll-Paque density gradient centrifugation was used to isolate peripheral blood mononuclear cells. CD4+ and CD8+ T cells were sorted by FACS or magnetic beads before DNA extraction.

Genomic DNA served as template for TCR beta VDJ combination and CDR3 sequence profiling. An Illumina HiSeq 2000 was used for TCR repertoire sequencing. The published analysis was carried out like this. TRBV/TRBJ rearrangement plots, CDR3 size and DJ length profiles, and Simpson's diversity index were used to evaluate the repertoires. The most abundant DNA sequence in the deep sequencing data was taken as the immunodominant clone. CDR3 amino acid sequences were checked for sharing between subjects and were compared against published repertoires and the VDJdb database. The public reads were quality trimmed at Q25 with fastp and then assembled into clones with MiXCR by TCRdb, keeping productive beta chains. Here each entry gathers all rows of one CDR3 protein and keeps the most common genes and DNA. The V and J calls shown here were made by TCRdb, not taken from the authors' results. This sample has about 98,000 distinct CDR3 sequences in its table, and 55% to 80% of those were observed once. The top ten clones comprise about 62% of the sample.

Here the chain combines TRBV6-1 and TRBJ1-6, and the D gene may be TRBD1, 6 bases matching. Material for sequencing was sorted CD4+, CD8+, or CD8+CD57+ T cells (not recorded which) from PBMCs. The TCR originated in a human donor with aplastic anemia. The CDR3 region has the sequence CASMRAGASNSPLHF. The nucleotide sequence reads TGTGCCAGCATGAGGGCAGGGGCCAGTAATTCACCCCTCCACTTT.